The rows below give T cell receptor beta chains drawn from one sample of a study of regulatory T cells in long-lasting Graves disease. In TCRdb, the multiplex PCR reads were re-called with MiXCR into one record per CDR3 protein. The repertoire holds over 300,000 distinct CDR3 sequences, with roughly 21% as singletons. The specimen comprised peripheral blood mononuclear cells (PBMCs), sampled when the disease was refractory, from a patient treated with antithyroid drugs. The receptors come from a female donor with Graves disease. Both conserved end residues are part of each CDR3. D genes are given only for firm matches. For some rows the clone size is stated as once, few or many, or as a class when expanded; others skip it.

length: 14
D: TRBD1
V: TRBV24-1
size: .
J: TRBJ2-7
DNA: TGTGCCACCAGACTCAGGGGGTTCGCCTACGAGCAGTACTTC
CDR3: CATRLRGFAYEQYF

length: 13
D: .
V: TRBV10-3
size: .
J: TRBJ2-1
DNA: TGTGCCATCAGTGGAAATGGGGGGCATGAGCAGTTCTTC
CDR3: CAISGNGGHEQFF

length: 13
D: .
V: TRBV19
size: .
J: TRBJ1-5
DNA: TGTGCCAGTAGTATACGGGGGTCTCAGCCCCAGCATTTT
CDR3: CASSIRGSQPQHF

length: 15
D: .
V: TRBV7-3
size: few
J: TRBJ1-5
DNA: TGTGCCAGCAGCTTAGAGGACAGCCCCAATCAGCCCCAGCATTTT
CDR3: CASSLEDSPNQPQHF

length: 16
D: TRBD1
V: TRBV5-5
size: few
J: TRBJ1-2
DNA: TGTGCCAGCAGCACCGGACAGGGGGCCGTTATCTATGGCTACACCTTC
CDR3: CASSTGQGAVIYGYTF

length: 11
D: .
V: TRBV6-1
size: few
J: TRBJ2-7
DNA: TGTGCCAGCAGGCACGGTGGGGAGCAGTACTTC
CDR3: CASRHGGEQYF

length: 14
D: TRBD1
V: TRBV20-1
size: many
J: TRBJ2-7
DNA: TGCAGTGCGGCGGCGCGGGACAGGGGGCTTGAGCAGTACTTC
CDR3: CSAAARDRGLEQYF

length: 17
D: TRBD2
V: TRBV28
size: many
J: TRBJ2-3
DNA: TGTGCCAGCAGACCTCCCGGACTAGCGGGTTACACAGATACGCAGTATTTT
CDR3: CASRPPGLAGYTDTQYF

length: 14
D: .
V: TRBV11-3
size: few
J: TRBJ2-7
DNA: TGTGCCAGCAGCTCCCGACCGTTTGCAGGGGAGCAGTACTTC
CDR3: CASSSRPFAGEQYF

length: 16
D: TRBD1
V: TRBV7-2
size: many
J: TRBJ2-7
DNA: TGTGCCAGCAGCTCCCGTAGGTCGGGACAGGCCTACGAGCAGTACTTC
CDR3: CASSSRRSGQAYEQYF

length: 14
D: .
V: TRBV10-3
size: few
J: TRBJ1-1
DNA: TGTGCCATCAGCCCGAGCAGGGGAAACACTGAAGCTTTCTTT
CDR3: CAISPSRGNTEAFF

length: 16
D: TRBD2
V: TRBV3-1
size: .
J: TRBJ2-5
DNA: TGTGCCAGCCGGCAGGGTCGTCGGCGGGAGAGGGAGACCCAGTACTTC
CDR3: CASRQGRRRERETQYF

length: 12
D: .
V: TRBV6-1
size: many
J: TRBJ1-2
DNA: TGTGCCAGCAGGACCAGCCCGTATGGCTACACCTTC
CDR3: CASRTSPYGYTF

length: 12
D: .
V: TRBV18
size: .
J: TRBJ2-7
DNA: TGTGCCAGCTCACCGGTGGGCGACGAGCAGTACTTC
CDR3: CASSPVGDEQYF

length: 15
D: TRBD1
V: TRBV10-1
size: many
J: TRBJ2-5
DNA: TGCGCCAGCAGTGACCGAATAGGGGGCGAGGAGACCCAGTACTTC
CDR3: CASSDRIGGEETQYF

length: 18
D: TRBD2
V: TRBV18
size: few
J: TRBJ2-6
DNA: TGTGCCAGCTCACTCACACTAGCGGGAGTGACTGGGGCCAACGTCCTGACTTTC
CDR3: CASSLTLAGVTGANVLTF

length: 13
D: .
V: TRBV7-2
size: many
J: TRBJ1-2
DNA: TGTGCCAGCAGCCCCTCAACTAACTATGGCTACACCTTC
CDR3: CASSPSTNYGYTF

length: 15
D: .
V: TRBV19
size: .
J: TRBJ1-5
DNA: TGTGCCAGTAGTATAGGAACAGTCAACAATCAGCCCCAGCATTTT
CDR3: CASSIGTVNNQPQHF

length: 14
D: .
V: TRBV27
size: many
J: TRBJ1-1
DNA: TGTGCCAGCAGCTTAGGGCAGCCATACACTGAAGCTTTCTTT
CDR3: CASSLGQPYTEAFF

length: 13
D: .
V: TRBV20-1
size: many
J: TRBJ1-3
DNA: TGCAGTGCTAGAGATCGGGGGGCTCTACGCTTATATTTT
CDR3: CSARDRGALRLYF

length: 16
D: .
V: TRBV11-2
size: many
J: TRBJ1-2
DNA: TGTGCCAGCAGCTTAGTGGGTGGGGAGATTTTCTATGGCTACACCTTC
CDR3: CASSLVGGEIFYGYTF

length: 12
D: .
V: TRBV29-1
size: .
J: TRBJ1-1
DNA: TGCAGCGTTGTTCGGGGGCACACTGAAGCTTTCTTT
CDR3: CSVVRGHTEAFF

length: 17
D: TRBD2
V: TRBV11-2
size: .
J: TRBJ2-1
DNA: TGTGCCAGCAGCTCCCGGACTAGCGGGATTGTCTACAATGAGCAGTTCTTC
CDR3: CASSSRTSGIVYNEQFF

length: 16
D: .
V: TRBV12-3/TRBV12-4
size: few
J: TRBJ2-7
DNA: TGTGCCAGCGGTATACGAAGCGGGTCAAGCTCCTACGAGCAGTACTTC
CDR3: CASGIRSGSSSYEQYF

length: 14
D: TRBD1
V: TRBV29-1
size: few
J: TRBJ2-7
DNA: TGCAGCGTTGAGCAGGGGGCGGGATTCTACGAGCAGTACTTC
CDR3: CSVEQGAGFYEQYF

length: 15
D: TRBD2
V: TRBV20-1
size: few
J: TRBJ2-6
DNA: TGCAGTGCCAGCGGGGGGTACTCTGGGGCCAACGTCCTGACTTTC
CDR3: CSASGGYSGANVLTF

length: 11
D: .
V: TRBV30
size: few
J: TRBJ2-7
DNA: TGTGCCTGGAGTTCAGGGACAGAGCAGTACTTC
CDR3: CAWSSGTEQYF

length: 17
D: .
V: TRBV20-1
size: .
J: TRBJ2-5
DNA: TGCAGTGCTAGAGTTATGAGGGGGTCCCATTGGGGGGAGACCCAGTACTTC
CDR3: CSARVMRGSHWGETQYF

length: 14
D: TRBD1
V: TRBV5-1
size: .
J: TRBJ1-2
DNA: TGCGCCAGCAGCCCGTGGACAGGGGGTAATGGCTACACCTTC
CDR3: CASSPWTGGNGYTF

length: 14
D: TRBD1
V: TRBV6-1
size: few
J: TRBJ1-4
DNA: TGTGCCAGTACAGGGGGCCGTGCTAATGAAAAACTGTTTTTT
CDR3: CASTGGRANEKLFF

length: 15
D: .
V: TRBV7-2
size: many
J: TRBJ2-7
DNA: TGTGCCAGCAGCCCAGGGGGGGGGCCCGCCTACGAGCAGTACTTC
CDR3: CASSPGGGPAYEQYF

length: 15
D: TRBD2
V: TRBV19
size: .
J: TRBJ2-2
DNA: TGTGCCAGTGGACTAGCGGGGGGGCACACCGGGGAGCTGTTTTTT
CDR3: CASGLAGGHTGELFF

length: 17
D: .
V: TRBV7-9
size: few
J: TRBJ1-1
DNA: TGTGCCAGCAGCTTGGCAGGACAGTTCGCTCCGAACACTGAAGCTTTCTTT
CDR3: CASSLAGQFAPNTEAFF

length: 15
D: .
V: TRBV7-8
size: many
J: TRBJ2-5
DNA: TGTGCCAGCAGCTTAGTCCCGGATGGCGGGGAGACCCAGTACTTC
CDR3: CASSLVPDGGETQYF

length: 13
D: .
V: TRBV7-9
size: many
J: TRBJ2-7
DNA: TGTGCCAGCAGCTTAGCCAGGCACTACGAGCAGTACTTC
CDR3: CASSLARHYEQYF

length: 16
D: TRBD2
V: TRBV11-3
size: .
J: TRBJ2-5
DNA: TGTGCCAGCAGCTTGGGACTAGCGGGGGGAGGAGAGACCCAGTACTTC
CDR3: CASSLGLAGGGETQYF

length: 16
D: .
V: TRBV19
size: few
J: TRBJ1-2
DNA: TGTGCCAGTAGTATGGCCAGGCTAGGCTGGGATTATGGCTACACCTTC
CDR3: CASSMARLGWDYGYTF

length: 15
D: TRBD1
V: TRBV7-9
size: many
J: TRBJ1-1
DNA: TGTGCCAGCAGCCCAGGGACAGGACCGAACACTGAAGCTTTCTTT
CDR3: CASSPGTGPNTEAFF

length: 14
D: TRBD2
V: TRBV7-2
size: .
J: TRBJ2-1
DNA: TGTGCCAGCAGCTTGGCCGGGACTAGCTATGAGCAGTTCTTC
CDR3: CASSLAGTSYEQFF

length: 15
D: .
V: TRBV11-2
size: .
J: TRBJ2-3
DNA: TGTGCCAGCAGCTTGGTATCCCGTAGCACAGATACGCAGTATTTT
CDR3: CASSLVSRSTDTQYF

length: 13
D: .
V: TRBV12-3/TRBV12-4
size: many
J: TRBJ2-2
DNA: TGTGCCAGCAGTTTTATGGGTACCGGGGAGCTGTTTTTT
CDR3: CASSFMGTGELFF

length: 12
D: .
V: TRBV30
size: .
J: TRBJ1-5
DNA: TGTGCCTGGAGCCTCGTTCGACAGCCCCAGCATTTT
CDR3: CAWSLVRQPQHF

length: 13
D: .
V: TRBV6-2/TRBV6-3
size: many
J: TRBJ1-2
DNA: TGTGCCAGCAGTTCTACAGGGCGGGTTGGCTACACCTTC
CDR3: CASSSTGRVGYTF

length: 16
D: TRBD2
V: TRBV4-2
size: .
J: TRBJ2-7
DNA: TGTGCCAGCAGCCAACGACATCCCGGGACTAGCGGCGAGCAGTACTTC
CDR3: CASSQRHPGTSGEQYF

length: 14
D: .
V: TRBV7-9
size: many
J: TRBJ1-1
DNA: TGTGCCAGCAGCTTACGGTCGCAAGCCACTGAAGCTTTCTTT
CDR3: CASSLRSQATEAFF

length: 13
D: .
V: TRBV12-3/TRBV12-4
size: many
J: TRBJ2-7
DNA: TGTGCCAGCAGTACGACAGGAACCTACGAGCAGTACTTC
CDR3: CASSTTGTYEQYF